Detailed here is one T cell receptor beta chain. Its antigen is as yet unknown. Trimming removed 0 bases from V and 1 base from J, with 6 bases in between. The CDR3 consists of 14 residues. Germline lookup yields CDR1 SGDLS and CDR2 YYNGEE. Over chemoradiotherapy, repertoires were sampled more than once. Measured with immunoSEQ multiplex PCR; TCRdb has only the in-frame clones, and not every one. Of around 68,000 clones listed, about 90% are singletons. These data are taken from a study of chemoradiotherapy in HPV16-positive cancers. Study results and limitations: Only two HPV16-positive patients supplied the functional HPV-specificity definition.

Sequenced material: blood, taken from a patient who underwent chemoradiotherapy. The sequence was obtained from a human donor with HPV-associated anogenital cancer. The genes are TRBV9 and TRBJ2-3; D is ambiguous. The CDR3, as DNA: TGTGCCAGCAGCGTAGTTAGGGGCACAGATACGCAGTATTTT. This translates into CASSVVRGTDTQYF.